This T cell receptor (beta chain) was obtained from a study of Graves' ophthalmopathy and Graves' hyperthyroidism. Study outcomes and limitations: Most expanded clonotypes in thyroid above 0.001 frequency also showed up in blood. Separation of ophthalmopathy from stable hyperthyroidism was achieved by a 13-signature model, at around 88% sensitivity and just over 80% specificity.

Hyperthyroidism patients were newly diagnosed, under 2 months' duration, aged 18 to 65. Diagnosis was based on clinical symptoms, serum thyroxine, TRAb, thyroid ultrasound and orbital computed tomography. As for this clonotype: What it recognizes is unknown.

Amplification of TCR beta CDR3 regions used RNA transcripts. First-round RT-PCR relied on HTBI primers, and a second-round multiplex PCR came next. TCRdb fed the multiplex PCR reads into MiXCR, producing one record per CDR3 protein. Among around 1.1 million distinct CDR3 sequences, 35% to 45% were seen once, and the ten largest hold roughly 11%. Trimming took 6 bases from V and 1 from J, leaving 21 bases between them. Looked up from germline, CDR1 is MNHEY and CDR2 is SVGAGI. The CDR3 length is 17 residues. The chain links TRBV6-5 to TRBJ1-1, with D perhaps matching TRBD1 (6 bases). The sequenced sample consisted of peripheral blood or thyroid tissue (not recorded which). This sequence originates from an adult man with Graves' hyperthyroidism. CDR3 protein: CASRSLTQGIWNTEAFF. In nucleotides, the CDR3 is TGTGCCAGCAGGTCTCTGACACAGGGAATATGGAACACTGAAGCTTTCTTT.